This TCR beta chain comes out of a study of blood T cells in healthy people across ages. Study-wide results and caveats: Reliance upon unsorted PBMCs precluded definitive naive versus antigen-experienced comparison. Naive CD4+ cell counts and diversity both ran higher in long-lived than in aged donors.

It was with a sample-barcoded 5' primer and a J-beta primer mix that a second PCR of roughly 7 to 12 cycles was run. TCRdb re-analysed the 5' RACE reads in MiXCR, keeping a single row per CDR3 protein. The sample includes hundreds of thousands of distinct CDR3 sequences, 44% of them seen just once. This clonotype was recorded a few times. Its antigen is unknown. The sample consisted of blood. The clonotype originates from a man aged 60 to 75 in good health.

This chain's CDR3 is CASSQAGRTSSYEQYF. CDR3 DNA: TGTGCCAGCAGCCAAGCAGGCAGGACTAGCTCCTACGAGCAGTACTTC. The rearrangement uses TRBV14 and TRBJ2-7, with 7 bases that match TRBD2. V trimming: 1 base; J trimming: 0 bases; junction bases outside the gene matches: 6. Germline loops: CDR1 SGHDN, CDR2 FVKESK. CDR3 length equals 16 residues.